Shown below are 5 T cell receptor beta chains from a single sample sequenced in a study of blood T cell repertoires in COVID-19. Sequencing used immunoSEQ multiplex PCR; TCRdb keeps in-frame clones, though not all of them. This table holds about 270,000 clones, roughly nine tenths found once. Sequenced input: peripheral blood. The receptors originated from a woman in her fifties or sixties who had recovered from COVID-19.

The genes are TRBV6-2 or TRBV6-3 and TRBJ2-7, with 12 nucleotides matching TRBD2. The junction had 5 bases not matched to a gene; V was cut back by 6 bases and J by 2 bases. The CDR3 totals 15 residues. Germline V gives CDR1 MNHEY, CDR2 SVGEGT. The CDR3 protein is CASSPTSGGAYEQYF. CDR3 nucleotide sequence: TGTGCCAGCAGCCCGACTAGCGGGGGAGCCTACGAGCAGTACTTC.

The chain employs TRBV3-1 (or the pseudogene TRBV3-2) and TRBJ1-2; 8 bases map to TRBD1. The CDR3 totals 14 residues. Per the germline V gene, CDR1 is LGHDT and CDR2 is YNNKEL (reference sequence). Losses at the gene ends were 4 bases for V and 5 bases for J; bases not matched to a gene: 6. CDR3 sequence reads: CASSRETGVYGYTF. The CDR3 coding sequence is TGTGCCAGCAGCCGGGAGACAGGGGTGTATGGCTACACCTTC.

The chain recombines TRBV28 with TRBJ2-3; 13 positions match TRBD2. Germline V gene sequence: CDR1 MDHEN, CDR2 SYDVKM. V lost 7 bases and J lost 2; bases outside the gene matches: 6. The CDR3 sequence is 16 residues long. CDR3: CASIFGTSGDTDTQYF. For the CDR3, the DNA is TGTGCCAGCATCTTCGGGACTAGCGGGGACACAGATACGCAGTATTTT.

The J gene is TRBJ1-5, the V gene TRBV19; D ambiguous. The CDR3 contains 15 residues. The germline gives CDR1 LNHDA, CDR2 SQIVND (reference sequence). Trimming shortened V by 1 base and J by 0 bases, and 7 bases separated the two germline ends. CDR3 DNA sequence: TGTGCCAGTAGTATAGCGGGTATTAGCAATCAGCCCCAGCATTTT. It specifies CASSIAGISNQPQHF.

This clone was seen ten or more times. This sequence joins TRBV19 and TRBJ1-1; a possible D gene is TRBD1 (6 bases). The CDR3 loop spans 13 amino acids. Trimming removed 6 bases from V and 10 bases from J, with 18 bases in between. Per germline, CDR1 LNHDA and CDR2 SQIVND (reference sequence). In DNA form, the CDR3 reads TGTGCCAGTAGCCCCAGGGGCTCCCGGGGAGCTTTCTTT. This encodes CASSPRGSRGAFF.